This TCR beta chain was obtained from a study of blood T cell repertoires in COVID-19 (dated by TCRdb to about 2020). Background on the whole study: Samples covering the acute and convalescent phases of COVID-19 were provided by collaborators in the United States, Italy and Spain. The prospective study material was composed of cDNA or gDNA derived from T cells, B-cell-depleted T cells, or PBMCs. Deeply sampled blood TCRbeta repertoires from subjects exposed to, actively infected with, or recovered from COVID-19 were included in the dataset. A freely available public database, intended as a resource for researchers studying the immune response to SARS-CoV-2, is where the repertoires were released. The samples were drawn from two sources: the first 160 participants of the ongoing ImmuneRACE study, and 1,254 subjects contributed by 6 global collaborators. Nearly every sample came with metadata listing a de-identified subject ID, COVID-19 status, age in years and sex. HLA class I and class II types, where available, came from metadata supplied by the sample provider rather than from assay-based typing.

What the work shows at the level of the full study, not this receptor alone: How much clinical and demographic metadata was included differed by source and by participant, and the metadata was provided uncurated.

The immunoSEQ Assay, a bias-controlled multiplex PCR, was used to amplify TCRbeta CDR3 regions from genomic DNA. The paper's processing steps were these. The number of nucleated cells in each sample was estimated by amplification of reference gene primers within the assay. Sequence reads were collapsed and filtered to measure the absolute abundance of every unique TCRbeta CDR3 rearrangement. For each sample, productive Simpson clonality was calculated by taking the square root of Simpson's diversity index across productive rearrangements. This is the immuneACCESS table as TCRdb keeps it, with only in-frame sequences that have V and J called. A part of the clones is gone; compared with another copy, unresolved V genes explain less than half, and the rest is unexplained. V, J and clone size derive from that table, while D and trimming were established from the DNA sequence. Here the sample has some 85,000 clones; over 65% occur a single time. The ten largest clonotypes hold approximately 51% of the sample.

On this clone itself: Its target antigen remains unknown. No clone much larger than this one lies a single base away; base qualities are absent.

From cysteine to phenylalanine, the CDR3 is 17 amino acids long. Only the CDR3 part of the read is kept: 51 bases, read in frame from the first base. CDR1 and CDR2, per the germline V gene, are LGHNA and YSLEER. V sheds 0 bases and J sheds 3 bases, leaving 15 bases between their ends. Each collaborating institution followed its own protocols to collect whole blood in K2EDTA tubes. For TCRbeta analysis, collaborators shipped samples as frozen whole blood, isolated PBMCs, or DNA extracted from either of those sample types. The sequence links TRBV4-3 to TRBJ1-3, with no D gene named confidently. This TCR came from a human donor in a cohort sampled during active COVID-19. Material for sequencing was peripheral blood. The CDR3 region reads CASSQDPRGTGGNTIYF. Here is the DNA: TGCGCCAGCAGCCAAGATCCGCGGGGAACGGGTGGAAACACCATATATTTT.